This T cell receptor beta chain was sequenced for a study of T cell repertoires in cytomegalovirus infection. Whole-study context: Indicated by public TCR beta signatures were CMV infection and matching HLA type. Whole-study findings and limits: Carriers of CMV and the relevant HLA type were discriminated by public TCR beta frequency.

MiXCR, applied by TCRdb to the reads, yields one record per CDR3 protein. The data show 150,000 to 200,000 distinct CDR3 sequences, about 30% seen once. Germline assignment: CDR1 SEHNR and CDR2 FQNEAQ (reference sequence). CDR3 size: 14 residues. The V gene end was trimmed by 2 bases and the J gene end by 6 bases; junction bases not matched to a gene: 6. In regard to this clonotype: The antigen is not known.

V and J are TRBV7-9 and TRBJ1-2; 7 bases are shared with TRBD1. Sequencing used PBMCs. This receptor was obtained from a human donor in good health (CMV status not recorded). Some clones in this sample may be carry-over from other donors' samples. CDR3 protein: CASSLSGTEDGYTF. In nucleotides, the CDR3 is TGTGCCAGCAGCTTATCCGGGACAGAGGATGGCTACACCTTC.